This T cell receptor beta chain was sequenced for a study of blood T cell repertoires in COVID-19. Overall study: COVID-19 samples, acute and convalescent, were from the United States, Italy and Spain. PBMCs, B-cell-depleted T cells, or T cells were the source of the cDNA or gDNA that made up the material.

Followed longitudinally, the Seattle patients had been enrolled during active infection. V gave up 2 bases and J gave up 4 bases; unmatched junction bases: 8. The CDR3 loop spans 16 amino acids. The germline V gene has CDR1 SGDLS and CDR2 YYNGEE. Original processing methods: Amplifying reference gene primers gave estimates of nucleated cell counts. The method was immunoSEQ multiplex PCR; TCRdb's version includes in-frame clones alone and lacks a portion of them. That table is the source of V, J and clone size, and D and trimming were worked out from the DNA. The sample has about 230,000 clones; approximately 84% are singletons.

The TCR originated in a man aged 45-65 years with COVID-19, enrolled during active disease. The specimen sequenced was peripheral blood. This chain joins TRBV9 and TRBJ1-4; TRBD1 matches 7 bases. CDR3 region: CASSVRGDSDNEKLFF. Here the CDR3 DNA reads TGTGCCAGCAGCGTGAGAGGGGACAGTGATAATGAAAAACTGTTTTTT.